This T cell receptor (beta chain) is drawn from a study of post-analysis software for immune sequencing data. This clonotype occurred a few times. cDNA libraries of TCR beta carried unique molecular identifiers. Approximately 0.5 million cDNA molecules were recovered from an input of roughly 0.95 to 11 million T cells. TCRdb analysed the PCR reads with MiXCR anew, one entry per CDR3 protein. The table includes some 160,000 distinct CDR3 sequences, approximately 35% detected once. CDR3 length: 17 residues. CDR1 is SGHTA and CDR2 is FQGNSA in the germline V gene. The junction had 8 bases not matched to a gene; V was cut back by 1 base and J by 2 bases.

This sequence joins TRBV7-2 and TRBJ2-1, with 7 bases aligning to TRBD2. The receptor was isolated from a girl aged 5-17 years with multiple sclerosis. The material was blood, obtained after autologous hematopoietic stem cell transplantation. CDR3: CASSLGASGNPYNEQFF. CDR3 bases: TGTGCCAGCAGCTTAGGCGCCAGCGGGAACCCCTACAATGAGCAGTTCTTC.